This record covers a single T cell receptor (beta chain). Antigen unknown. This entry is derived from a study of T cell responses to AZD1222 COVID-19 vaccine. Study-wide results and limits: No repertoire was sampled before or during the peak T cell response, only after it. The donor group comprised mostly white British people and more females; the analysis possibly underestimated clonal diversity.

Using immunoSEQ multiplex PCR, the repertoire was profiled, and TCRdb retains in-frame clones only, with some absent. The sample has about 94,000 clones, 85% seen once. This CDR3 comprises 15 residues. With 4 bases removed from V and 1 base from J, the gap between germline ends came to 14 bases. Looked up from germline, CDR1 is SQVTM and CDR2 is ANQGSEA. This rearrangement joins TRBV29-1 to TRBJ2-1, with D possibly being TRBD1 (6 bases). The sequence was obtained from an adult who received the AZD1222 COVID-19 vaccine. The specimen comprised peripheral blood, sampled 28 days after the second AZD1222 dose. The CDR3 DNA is TGCAGCGTTGTAAAGACAGGCATTTCCTACAATGAGCAGTTCTTC. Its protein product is CSVVKTGISYNEQFF.